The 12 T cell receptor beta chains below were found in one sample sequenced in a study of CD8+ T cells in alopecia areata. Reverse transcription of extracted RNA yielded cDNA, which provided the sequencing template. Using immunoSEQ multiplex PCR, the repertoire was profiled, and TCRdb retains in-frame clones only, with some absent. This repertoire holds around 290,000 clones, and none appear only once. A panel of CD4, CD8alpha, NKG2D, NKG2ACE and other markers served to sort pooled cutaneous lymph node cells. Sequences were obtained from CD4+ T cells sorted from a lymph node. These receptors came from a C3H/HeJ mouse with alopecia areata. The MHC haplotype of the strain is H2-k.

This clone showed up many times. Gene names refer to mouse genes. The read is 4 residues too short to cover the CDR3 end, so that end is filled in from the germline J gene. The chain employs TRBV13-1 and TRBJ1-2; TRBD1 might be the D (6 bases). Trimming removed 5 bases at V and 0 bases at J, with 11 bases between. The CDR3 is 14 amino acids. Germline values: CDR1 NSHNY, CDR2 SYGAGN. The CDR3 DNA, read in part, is TGTGCCAGCAGAGCCGGGACAACAAACTCC. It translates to CASRAGTTNS. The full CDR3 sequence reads CASRAGTTNSDYTF.

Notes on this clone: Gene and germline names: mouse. The CDR3: CASSDFRGDQDTQYF. The sequenced CDR3 bases are TGTGCCAGCAGCGATTTTCGGGGGGACCAAGAC. V usage is TRBV13-1 and J usage is TRBJ2-5; the D gene is possibly TRBD2 (6 bases). Read sequence stops 4 residues before the CDR3 end, and the germline J gene provides the missing end. Germline V gene data show CDR1 as NSHNY and CDR2 as SYGAGN. V lost 5 bases and J lost 1, with 14 bases in between. The CDR3 sequence is 15 residues long.

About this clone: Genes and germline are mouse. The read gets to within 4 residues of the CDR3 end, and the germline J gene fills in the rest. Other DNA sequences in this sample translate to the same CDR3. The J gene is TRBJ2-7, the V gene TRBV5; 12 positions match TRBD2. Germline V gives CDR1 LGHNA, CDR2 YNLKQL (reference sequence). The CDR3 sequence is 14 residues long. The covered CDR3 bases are TGTGCCAGCAGCCAGGGACTGGGGGGTTAT. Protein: CASSQGLGGY. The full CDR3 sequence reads CASSQGLGGYEQYF.

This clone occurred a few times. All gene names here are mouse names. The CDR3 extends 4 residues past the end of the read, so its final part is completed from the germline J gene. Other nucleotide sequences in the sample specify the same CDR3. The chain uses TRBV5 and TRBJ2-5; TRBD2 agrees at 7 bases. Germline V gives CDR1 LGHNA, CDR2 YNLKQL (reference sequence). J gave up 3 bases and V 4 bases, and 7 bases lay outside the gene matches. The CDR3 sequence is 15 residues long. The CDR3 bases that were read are TGTGCCAGCAGCCCCCCCGGGGGGGGGCAAGAC. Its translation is CASSPPGGGQD. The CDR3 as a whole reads CASSPPGGGQDTQYF.

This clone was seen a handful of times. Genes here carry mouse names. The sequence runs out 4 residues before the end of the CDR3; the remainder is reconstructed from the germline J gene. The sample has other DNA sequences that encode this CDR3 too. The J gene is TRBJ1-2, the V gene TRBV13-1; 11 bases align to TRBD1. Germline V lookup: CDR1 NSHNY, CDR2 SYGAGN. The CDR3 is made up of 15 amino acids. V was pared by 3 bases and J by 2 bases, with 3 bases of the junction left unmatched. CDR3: CASSGGDRGNSDYTF. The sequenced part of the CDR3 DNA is TGTGCCAGCAGTGGGGGGGACAGGGGGAACTCC.

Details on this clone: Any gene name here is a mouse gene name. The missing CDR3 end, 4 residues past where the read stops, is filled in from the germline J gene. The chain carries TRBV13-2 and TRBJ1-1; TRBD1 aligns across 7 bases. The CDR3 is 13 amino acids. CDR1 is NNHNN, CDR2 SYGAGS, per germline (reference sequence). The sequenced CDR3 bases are TGTGCCAGCGGTGATGCATGGGACAGA. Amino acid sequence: CASGDAWDR. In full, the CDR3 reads CASGDAWDREVFF.

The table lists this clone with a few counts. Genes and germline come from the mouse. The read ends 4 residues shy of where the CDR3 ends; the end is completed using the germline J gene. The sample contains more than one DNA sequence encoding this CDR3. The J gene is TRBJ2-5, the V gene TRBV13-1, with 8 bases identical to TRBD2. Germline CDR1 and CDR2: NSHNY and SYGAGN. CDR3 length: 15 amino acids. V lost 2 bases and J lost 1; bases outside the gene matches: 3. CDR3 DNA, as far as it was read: TGTGCCAGCAGTGACGGCTGGGGGGACCAAGAC. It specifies CASSDGWGDQD. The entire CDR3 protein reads CASSDGWGDQDTQYF.

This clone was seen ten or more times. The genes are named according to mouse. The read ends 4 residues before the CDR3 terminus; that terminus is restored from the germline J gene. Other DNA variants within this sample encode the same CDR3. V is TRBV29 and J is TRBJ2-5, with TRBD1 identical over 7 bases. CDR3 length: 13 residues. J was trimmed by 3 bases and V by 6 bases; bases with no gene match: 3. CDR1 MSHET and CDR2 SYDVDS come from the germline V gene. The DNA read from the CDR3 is TGTGCTAGCAGCCCGGGACAGCAAGAC. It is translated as CASSPGQQD. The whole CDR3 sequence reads CASSPGQQDTQYF.

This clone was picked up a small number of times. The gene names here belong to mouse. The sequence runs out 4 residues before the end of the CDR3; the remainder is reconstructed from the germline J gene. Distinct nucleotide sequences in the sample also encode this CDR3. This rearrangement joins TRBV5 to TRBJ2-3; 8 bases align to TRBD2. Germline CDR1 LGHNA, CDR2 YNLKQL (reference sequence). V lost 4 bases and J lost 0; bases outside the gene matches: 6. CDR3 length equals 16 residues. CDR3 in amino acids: CASSPDWGTSAETLYF. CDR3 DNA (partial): TGTGCCAGCAGCCCCGACTGGGGCACTAGTGCAGAA.

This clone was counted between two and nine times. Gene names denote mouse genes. The CDR3 bases that were read are TGCACCTGCAGTGCAGATAGGGGGACGTGGGAC. Translation gives CTCSADRGTWD. The entire CDR3 reads CTCSADRGTWDTQYF. The rearrangement uses TRBV1 and TRBJ2-5; maybe TRBD1 (6 bases). The missing CDR3 end, 4 residues past where the read stops, is filled in from the germline J gene. The CDR3 totals 15 residues. Germline V gene data show CDR1 as NSQYPW and CDR2 as LRSPGD (reference sequence).

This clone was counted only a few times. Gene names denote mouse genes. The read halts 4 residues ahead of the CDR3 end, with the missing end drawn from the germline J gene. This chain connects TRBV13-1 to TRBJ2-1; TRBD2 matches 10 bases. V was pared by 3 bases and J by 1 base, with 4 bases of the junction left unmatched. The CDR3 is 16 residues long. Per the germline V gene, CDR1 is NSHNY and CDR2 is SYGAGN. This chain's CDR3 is CASSGETGGNYAEQFF. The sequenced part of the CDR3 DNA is TGTGCCAGCAGTGGGGAGACTGGGGGGAACTATGCT.

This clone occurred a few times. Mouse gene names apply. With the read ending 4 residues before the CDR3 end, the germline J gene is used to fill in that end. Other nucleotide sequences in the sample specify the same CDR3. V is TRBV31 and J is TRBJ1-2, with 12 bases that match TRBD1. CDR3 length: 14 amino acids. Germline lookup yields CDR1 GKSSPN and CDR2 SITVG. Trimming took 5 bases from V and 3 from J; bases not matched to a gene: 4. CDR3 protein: CAWGDRGRDSDYTF. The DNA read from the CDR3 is TGTGCCTGGGGGGACAGGGGGCGCGACTCC.